The 26 T cell receptor beta chains listed next were all sequenced from one sample in a study of T-cell reconstitution after alpha-beta-depleted transplantation in children. As it was prepared, the TCRbeta library received unique molecular identifiers. TCRdb recomputed calls from the PCR reads with MiXCR, one row per CDR3 protein. The sample lists hundreds of thousands of distinct CDR3 sequences, approximately 8% occurring once. Sequencing was performed on PBMCs, mostly from graft donor cells, taken 180 days after TCRalphabeta/CD19-depleted stem cell transplant. The receptors stem from a male patient between 10 and 17 years old who had a stem cell transplant for acute lymphoblastic leukemia, so the T cells may come from the graft donor.

This clonotype was picked up many times. The CDR3 sequence: CASRGWEAGGDYGYTF. Written as DNA, the CDR3 is TGTGCCAGCAGAGGATGGGAAGCAGGAGGAGACTATGGCTACACCTTC. The V call is TRBV25-1, the J call TRBJ1-2; D unresolved. Germline CDR1 reads MGHDK; CDR2 reads SYGVNS. CDR3 length: 16 residues. V lost 6 bases and J lost 3, with 20 bases in between.

At least ten counts were recorded for this clonotype. The chain uses TRBV6-2 or TRBV6-3 and TRBJ2-5; no clear D. Germline V gene sequence: CDR1 MNHEY, CDR2 SVGEGT. V lost 2 bases and J lost 2, with 15 bases in between. The CDR3 is 16 amino acids. CDR3 sequence reads: CASSYGRTSKQETQYF. CDR3 nucleotides: TGTGCCAGCAGTTACGGTAGAACTTCTAAACAAGAGACCCAGTACTTC.

In this sample, this clonotype turned up many times. V and J are TRBV24-1 and TRBJ2-1; 9 bases agree with TRBD1. J was trimmed by 5 bases and V by 4 bases; bases with no gene match: 5. The CDR3 has 15 residues. Germline V gives CDR1 KGHDR, CDR2 SFDVKD. CDR3 protein: CATSDRGTGNNEQFF. As DNA, the CDR3 is TGTGCCACCAGTGACCGCGGGACAGGGAACAATGAGCAGTTCTTC.

This clonotype showed up many times. V and J are TRBV10-3 and TRBJ1-5; D is unresolved. The V gene's germline CDR1 is ENHRY and CDR2 SYGVKD. This CDR3 has 13 residues. Deletions cut 2 bases from V and 0 bases from J, with 2 bases between. The chain's CDR3 is CAISEVSNQPQHF. For the CDR3, the DNA is TGTGCCATCAGTGAGGTTAGCAATCAGCCCCAGCATTTT.

The V call is TRBV7-6, the J call TRBJ1-6; D unclear. The germline V gene has CDR1 SGHVS and CDR2 FNYEAQ. The CDR3 is made up of 15 amino acids. V was trimmed by 0 bases and J by 10 bases, leaving 13 bases between them. In DNA form, the CDR3 reads TGTGCCAGCAGCTTAGCGCCATGGGAAAACTCACCCCTCCACTTT. Protein: CASSLAPWENSPLHF.

This clonotype was observed once. A read error is possible here, since a much larger clone lies one base away. The chain employs TRBV2 and TRBJ1-5, with a possible D match to TRBD1 (5 bases). Looked up from germline, CDR1 is SNHLY and CDR2 is FYNNEI. This CDR3 has 14 amino acids. The CDR3: CASSEVRGNQPRHF. CDR3 bases: TGTGCCAGCAGTGAAGTCCGGGGGAATCAGCCCCGGCATTTT.

This clonotype has a count of ten or more. The chain is built from TRBV7-2 and TRBJ2-7; 7 nucleotides align to TRBD2. Unmatched junction bases numbered 6, after V lost 3 bases and J lost 7 bases. Germline V CDR1 and CDR2: SGHTA, FQGNSA. This CDR3 has 13 amino acids. This chain's CDR3 is CASSFSSGGEQYF. The CDR3, as DNA: TGTGCCAGCAGCTTCTCCTCGGGAGGAGAGCAGTACTTC.

In this sample, this clonotype turned up many times. The chain employs TRBV29-1 and TRBJ2-1, with 9 nucleotides matching TRBD2. In germline, CDR1 is SQVTM, CDR2 ANQGSEA. CDR3 length equals 15 residues. The V and J ends lost 5 bases and 4 bases, in that order; junction bases with no gene match: 9. CDR3 in DNA: TGCAGCGTTACCCCTCGGCGGGGGGGATACAATGAGCAGTTCTTC. It specifies CSVTPRRGGYNEQFF.

This clonotype appeared many times. The chain is built from TRBV24-1 and TRBJ2-7; 11 positions agree with TRBD1. Germline CDR1 and CDR2: KGHDR and SFDVKD. The CDR3 sequence is 15 residues long. The ends lost 9 bases at V and 1 base at J; junction bases unmatched: 7. The CDR3 sequence is CATSGGQGVSYEQYF. In DNA form, the CDR3 reads TGTGCCACCTCGGGGGGACAGGGGGTTTCCTACGAGCAGTACTTC.

This clonotype was observed at least ten times. The chain is built from TRBV20-1 and TRBJ2-5, with 16 positions matching TRBD2. Germline-derived CDR1 and CDR2 are DFQATT and SNEGSKA (reference sequence). The CDR3 contains 16 residues. The V gene end was trimmed by 6 bases and the J gene end by 0 bases; junction bases not matched to a gene: 4. The CDR3 DNA is TGCAGTGCCCCGGGACTAGCGGGAGGGTACCAAGAGACCCAGTACTTC. Amino acid sequence: CSAPGLAGGYQETQYF.

The table lists this clonotype with many counts. The J gene is TRBJ2-2, the V gene TRBV12-3 or TRBV12-4; possibly TRBD1 or TRBD2 for D (6 bases each). V was clipped by 7 bases and J by 6 bases, with 18 bases between them. This CDR3 spans 15 amino acids. The CDR3 bases are TGTGCCAGCAACCTGGGGGCGGGGTCGTCCGGGGAGCTGTTTTTT. Amino acid sequence: CASNLGAGSSGELFF.

This clonotype was detected ten times or more. V gene TRBV18 combines with J gene TRBJ1-1; 7 bases match TRBD1. The CDR3 length is 13 residues. With 3 bases clipped from V and 8 bases from J, the junction kept 6 bases outside the gene matches. Germline V gene data show CDR1 as KGHSH and CDR2 as LQKENI. This CDR3 reads CASSPDRVKEAFF. Written as DNA, the CDR3 is TGTGCCAGCTCACCCGACAGGGTTAAAGAAGCTTTCTTT.

This clonotype showed up many times. Germline and junction disagree at one end, which may indicate a read error. The J gene is TRBJ1-2, the V gene TRBV12-5, with D perhaps TRBD1 (5 bases). The germline gives CDR1 LGHNT, CDR2 FRNRAP. This CDR3 comprises 12 residues. The CDR3 DNA is TGTGCTAGTGGTCAAATCCCTTGGGACTTTATTTTC. Translation: CASGQIPWDFIF. The full variable domain, its missing parts supplied by reference TRBV12-5 and TRBJ1-2, is DARVTQTPRHKVTEMGQEVTMRCQPILGHNTVFWYRQTMMQGLELLAYFRNRAPLDDSGMPKDRFSAEMPDATLATLKIQPSEPRDSAVYFCASGQIPWDFIFGSGTRLTVV.

This clonotype was picked up many times. The genes are TRBV12-3 or TRBV12-4 and TRBJ1-5; weak D call: TRBD1 (5 bases). V was pared by 3 bases and J by 7 bases, with 10 bases between. The CDR3 contains 13 residues. This CDR3 reads CASSFLGVQPQHF. The CDR3 DNA is TGTGCCAGCAGTTTTCTAGGGGTCCAGCCCCAGCATTTT.

This clonotype has at least ten counts. The rearrangement links TRBV3-1 to TRBJ1-2; D gene unclear. The V gene's germline CDR1 is LGHDT and CDR2 YNNKEL (reference sequence). The V and J ends lost 4 bases and 7 bases respectively, with 13 bases between them. The CDR3 length is 13 residues. The CDR3 reads CASSPGPRGGYTF. The DNA of the CDR3 is TGTGCCAGCAGCCCGGGCCCCCGAGGTGGCTACACCTTC.

This clonotype was seen repeatedly, ten times or more. The chain links TRBV4-2 to TRBJ1-5, with D hard to call. V lost 0 bases, J lost 3 bases, and 9 bases lay in between. This CDR3 is 15 amino acids long. Germline CDR1 LGHNA, CDR2 YNFKEQ. The CDR3 DNA is TGTGCCAGCAGCCAAGATCCCAGCTCCAATCAGCCCCAGCATTTT. As protein: CASSQDPSSNQPQHF.

For this clonotype: This may stem from a read error, because a much larger clone lies one nucleotide away. J is TRBJ2-1 and V is TRBV7-4; TRBD1 might be the D (6 bases). CDR3 length: 15 amino acids. Germline loops: CDR1 SGHVT, CDR2 SQSDAQ. Trimming pared 3 bases from V and 8 bases from J, leaving 17 bases between. In nucleotides, the CDR3 is TGTGCCAGCAGCTTGCACAGGGCAAAGGTCCATGAGCAGTTCTTC. Its translation is CASSLHRAKVHEQFF.

This clonotype was detected many times. The chain joins TRBV3-1 to TRBJ2-7; the match to TRBD2 covers 9 bases. V lost 3 bases, J lost 3 bases, and 9 bases stayed unmatched. The CDR3 contains 16 residues. Germline CDR1 and CDR2: LGHDT and YNNKEL (reference sequence). CDR3 coding DNA: TGTGCCAGCAGCCAGGCCTCAAGGCGGGGGGGCTACGAGCAGTACTTC. Its translation: CASSQASRRGGYEQYF.

In this sample, this clonotype turned up many times. The genes are TRBV18 and TRBJ2-3, with no clear D. Germline CDR1 KGHSH, CDR2 LQKENI. The CDR3 contains 16 residues. The V end lost 3 bases, the J end lost 4 bases, and 17 bases lay between the germline ends. The CDR3: CASSPVFPPNPDTQYF. In DNA, the CDR3 is TGTGCCAGCTCACCGGTTTTCCCACCCAACCCAGATACGCAGTATTTT.

The table lists this clonotype with many counts. This chain connects TRBV4-1 to TRBJ1-4; possible D gene TRBD1, 5 bases. Germline V gene lookup returns CDR1 MGHRA and CDR2 YSYEKL. The germline V and J ends were trimmed by 0 bases and 4 bases, with 12 bases remaining between them. The CDR3 has 16 amino acids. The CDR3: CASSQDKGDFNEKLFF. CDR3 bases: TGCGCCAGCAGCCAAGATAAAGGGGATTTTAATGAAAAACTGTTTTTT.

This clonotype has ten or more counts. The J gene is TRBJ2-7, the V gene TRBV6-2 or TRBV6-3; TRBD2 aligns across 9 bases. Trimming took 2 bases from V and 3 from J; bases not matched to a gene: 17. There are 19 residues in the CDR3. CDR1 is MNHEY and CDR2 is SVGEGT in the germline V gene. Written as DNA, the CDR3 is TGTGCCAGCAGTTACAGTCGGGCAGGTGGCGGGAGGGCCGACTACGAGCAGTACTTC. Translating gives CASSYSRAGGGRADYEQYF.

This clonotype came up a few times. V is TRBV18 and J is TRBJ2-5; D call uncertain. V was clipped by 2 bases and J by 5 bases, with 15 bases between them. Per the germline V gene, CDR1 is KGHSH and CDR2 is LQKENI. The CDR3 extends over 15 amino acids. CDR3 region: CASSPAKTSTETQYF. DNA for the CDR3: TGTGCCAGCTCACCAGCTAAAACGTCTACGGAGACCCAGTACTTC.

V gene TRBV18 combines with J gene TRBJ1-1, with D hard to call. From germline, CDR1 is KGHSH and CDR2 LQKENI. The CDR3 has 15 residues. Trimming pared 5 bases from V and 3 bases from J, leaving 16 bases between. The CDR3 spells CASSAKTGRDTEAFF. CDR3 DNA sequence: TGTGCCAGCTCAGCAAAAACGGGGAGGGACACTGAAGCTTTCTTT.

The sample holds many counts of this clonotype. The chain has TRBV20-1 and TRBJ1-1; D remains unclear. Germline V CDR1 and CDR2: DFQATT, SNEGSKA (reference sequence). Trimming removed 1 base at V and 4 bases at J, with 10 bases between. The CDR3 extends over 13 amino acids. CDR3 loop: CSARAPGTTEAFF. For the CDR3, the DNA is TGCAGTGCTAGAGCCCCCGGTACCACTGAAGCTTTCTTT.

There are many counts of this clonotype. This sequence joins TRBV12-3 or TRBV12-4 and TRBJ2-5; D possibly corresponds to TRBD2 (7 bases). The CDR3 is 14 residues long. V was clipped by 7 bases and J by 5 bases, with 17 bases between them. Here the CDR3 reads CASMLRGARETQYF. As DNA, the CDR3 is TGTGCCAGCATGCTACGGGGGGCCAGGGAGACCCAGTACTTC.

As for this clonotype: At one end, the junction sequence differs from germline, possibly due to a read error. The chain links TRBV12-5 to TRBJ1-2; TRBD1 is a possible D gene (6 bases). Germline loops: CDR1 LGHNT, CDR2 FRNRAP. CDR3 size: 16 residues. The CDR3 sequence: CVSGLGQGRGVWGYTF. In DNA, the CDR3 is TGTGTTAGTGGTTTGGGTCAGGGGCGAGGGGTTTGGGGCTACACCTTC.